This T cell receptor beta chain was identified in a study of response to subunit inactivated influenza vaccine. V was cut by 1 base and J by 10 bases, with 17 bases left in between. Germline loops: CDR1 DFQATT, CDR2 SNEGSKA (reference sequence). The CDR3 loop spans 14 amino acids. MiXCR, run by TCRdb on the RT-PCR reads, gives a single entry per CDR3 protein. This sample yields approximately 500,000 distinct CDR3 sequences, of which 14% are seen a single time; approximately 12% belongs to the top ten. This specimen was PBMCs from blood, taken 11 to 12 days after vaccination. The chain links TRBV20-1 to TRBJ2-1, with D maybe TRBD2 (6 bases). The origin of this receptor is a man aged 45-60 years who received an inactivated influenza vaccine. This CDR3 reads CSARVAGLAEEQFF. The CDR3 DNA reads as TGCAGTGCTAGAGTTGCGGGATTGGCCGAGGAGCAGTTCTTC.